Presented here are 29 T cell receptor beta chains from one specimen sequenced in a study of cytomegalovirus exposure and HLA in healthy donors. PCR amplification relied on 60 Vbeta primers (plus 13 Jbeta primers). Profiling relied on immunoSEQ multiplex PCR, and the TCRdb table lists in-frame clones only, not all of them. The sample shows more than 110,000 clones, more than 65% of them seen only once. The sample consisted of PBMCs. The receptors here all came from a woman aged 30 to 39 in good health and CMV-seronegative.

This CDR3 is CASSLVRGTDTQYF. CDR3 nucleotide sequence: TGCGCCAGCAGCTTGGTGCGGGGCACAGATACGCAGTATTTT. The V gene is TRBV5-1, the J gene TRBJ2-3, with TRBD2 as a possible D gene (5 bases). The V end lost 0 bases, the J end lost 1 base, and 6 bases lay between the germline ends. This CDR3 is 14 amino acids long. Germline V CDR1 and CDR2: SGHRS, YFSETQ. Filled out from reference TRBV5-1 and TRBJ2-3, the complete variable domain reads KAGVTQTPRYLIKTRGQQVTLSCSPISGHRSVSWYQQTPGQGLQFLFEYFSETQRNKGNFPGRFSGRQFSNSRSEMNVSTLELGDSALYLCASSLVRGTDTQYFGPGTRLTVL.

This chain joins TRBV28 and TRBJ2-1; TRBD1 is a possible D gene (6 bases). Trimming removed 5 bases at V and 2 bases at J, with 13 bases between. The CDR3 sequence is 15 residues long. The germline V gene encodes CDR1 MDHEN and CDR2 SYDVKM. CDR3 residues: CASSPDRKTYNEQFF. CDR3 DNA: TGTGCCAGCAGTCCGGACAGAAAAACCTACAATGAGCAGTTCTTC.

Notes on this clone: One junction end does not reproduce the germline sequence, and a read error may be involved. This chain connects TRBV5-1 to TRBJ2-1; 9 bases match TRBD2. This CDR3 comprises 15 residues. Germline CDR1 is SGHRS and CDR2 is YFSETQ. The CDR3 nucleotides read TGCGCCAGCAGCATAGGGACTAGCTCCCACAATGAGCAGTTCTTC. As protein: CASSIGTSSHNEQFF.

The V call is TRBV6-6, the J call TRBJ2-2, with D unresolved. V lost 6 bases and J lost 0, with 11 bases in between. Germline V gene data show CDR1 as MNHNY and CDR2 as SVGAGI (reference sequence). CDR3 size: 15 residues. Written as DNA, the CDR3 is TGTGCCAGCAGCCCTCCAGGCGCGAACACCGGGGAGCTGTTTTTT. As protein: CASSPPGANTGELFF.

This clone was seen a single time. For the CDR3, the DNA is TGTGCCAGCAGTAGAGGGCAGGTATGGGATACGCAGTATTTT. Translation gives CASSRGQVWDTQYF. The chain recombines TRBV27 with TRBJ2-3, with TRBD2 as a possible D gene (5 bases). Trimming took off 5 bases at V and 6 bases at J, with 15 bases between the two ends. CDR3 length: 14 amino acids. CDR1 is MNHEY, CDR2 SMNVEV, per germline (reference sequence).

The chain carries TRBV7-8 and TRBJ2-5; TRBD2 aligns across 9 bases. Unmatched junction bases numbered 5, after V lost 8 bases and J lost 4 bases. Germline assignment: CDR1 SGHVS and CDR2 FQNEAQ. The CDR3 consists of 13 residues. The CDR3 reads CASGLSGGETQYF. Written as DNA, the CDR3 is TGTGCCAGCGGCCTTAGCGGGGGAGAGACCCAGTACTTC. Full variable domain (missing parts from reference TRBV7-8 and TRBJ2-5): GAGVSQSPRYKVAKRGQDVALRCDPISGHVSLFWYQQALGQGPEFLTYFQNEAQLDKSGLPSDRFFAERPEGSVSTLKIQRTQQEDSAVYLCASGLSGGETQYFGPGTRLLVL.

As for this clone: The junction and the germline gene differ at one end; a read error may be behind it. The J gene is TRBJ2-7, the V gene TRBV6-1; 11 bases align to TRBD2. Germline V lookup: CDR1 MNHNS, CDR2 SASEGT. CDR3 length equals 17 residues. CDR3 nucleotide sequence: TGTGCCATCAGTGAGGGGAGGACTAGCGGGTATACCTACGAGCAGTACTTC. This translates into CAISEGRTSGYTYEQYF.

This clone was picked up a small number of times. V is TRBV6-5 and J is TRBJ2-5; TRBD2 aligns across 7 bases. The CDR3 totals 14 residues. Germline V gene lookup returns CDR1 MNHEY and CDR2 SVGAGI. J gave up 3 bases and V 5 bases, and 6 bases lay outside the gene matches. The CDR3 protein is CASSISSGEETQYF. The CDR3 DNA reads TGTGCCAGCAGTATTTCTAGCGGAGAAGAGACCCAGTACTTC.

In nucleotides, the CDR3 is TGTGCCAGCAGTAGCGCCCTAGTCGGGACTTTCTTT. Protein sequence: CASSSALVGTFF. V is TRBV28 and J is TRBJ1-1; D is undetermined. The CDR3 runs 12 residues. Germline CDR1 is MDHEN and CDR2 is SYDVKM. V was pared by 5 bases and J by 12 bases, with 16 bases between.

This chain joins TRBV27 and TRBJ2-1, with no clear D. Germline-derived CDR1 and CDR2 are MNHEY and SMNVEV (reference sequence). This CDR3 has 14 residues. V was clipped by 0 bases and J by 8 bases, with 11 bases between them. CDR3 amino acids: CASSLSRKLDEQFF. Here the CDR3 DNA reads TGTGCCAGCAGTTTATCGCGGAAACTGGATGAGCAGTTCTTC.

The CDR3 bases are TGTGCCAGTAGTATAGTGGCAACAGGGCTGAACACTGAAGCTTTCTTT. Amino acid sequence: CASSIVATGLNTEAFF. The chain recombines TRBV19 with TRBJ1-1, with a possible D match to TRBD1 (6 bases). The length of the CDR3 is 16 residues. Germline V gives CDR1 LNHDA, CDR2 SQIVND (reference sequence). The ends were cut back, 1 base at V and 0 bases at J, with 12 bases in the middle.

The gene calls are TRBV7-8 and TRBJ1-1; the D gene is possibly TRBD1 (5 bases). CDR1 SGHVS and CDR2 FQNEAQ come from the germline V gene. The CDR3 extends over 15 amino acids. Trimming removed 5 bases at V and 2 bases at J, with 15 bases between. DNA for the CDR3: TGTGCCAGCAGCCTCCCTGCGGGGCGCAACACTGAAGCTTTCTTT. Amino acid sequence: CASSLPAGRNTEAFF. Combining the CDR3 with reference TRBV7-8 and TRBJ1-1 gives the whole variable domain GAGVSQSPRYKVAKRGQDVALRCDPISGHVSLFWYQQALGQGPEFLTYFQNEAQLDKSGLPSDRFFAERPEGSVSTLKIQRTQQEDSAVYLCASSLPAGRNTEAFFGQGTRLTVV.

The rearrangement uses TRBV7-2 and TRBJ1-1; 9 bases match TRBD1. The V and J ends lost 3 bases and 1 base, in that order; junction bases with no gene match: 6. CDR1 is SGHTA, CDR2 FQGNSA, per germline. The CDR3 consists of 16 residues. CDR3 nucleotide sequence: TGTGCCAGCAGCTTCGGACAGGGGATGGGGAACACTGAAGCTTTCTTT. It codes for CASSFGQGMGNTEAFF.

The V and J genes are TRBV2 and TRBJ2-5; 8 bases fit TRBD1. The end of the DNA aligns better with TRBJ2-7, so the J call may be wrong. Germline lookup yields CDR1 SNHLY and CDR2 FYNNEI. This CDR3 region has 15 residues. The CDR3 here is CASSQTGAIGYEQYF. In DNA form, the CDR3 reads TGTGCCAGCAGTCAGACAGGGGCTATCGGCTACGAGCAGTACTTC.

The rearrangement links TRBV19 to TRBJ1-5, with 8 bases aligning to TRBD1. The CDR3 spans 16 residues. After removal of 0 bases from V and 6 bases from J, the junction contained 7 bases not matched to a gene. Germline-derived CDR1 and CDR2 are LNHDA and SQIVND (reference sequence). The CDR3 region is CASSIEFQGAFQPQHF. CDR3 in DNA: TGTGCCAGTAGTATAGAGTTCCAGGGGGCCTTTCAGCCCCAGCATTTT.

This chain links TRBV6-5 with TRBJ2-5, with unresolved D. The CDR3 contains 15 residues. Deletions cut 0 bases from V and 1 base from J, with 9 bases between. Per the germline V gene, CDR1 is MNHEY and CDR2 is SVGAGI. The CDR3 nucleotides read TGTGCCAGCAGTTACTCTTCTAGAGCCCAAGAGACCCAGTACTTC. Its protein is CASSYSSRAQETQYF.

The V call is TRBV2, the J call TRBJ2-7; D might be TRBD1 (7 bases). V lost 3 bases to trimming and J lost 0 bases, with 9 bases between them. This CDR3 has 14 residues. Germline V gene sequence: CDR1 SNHLY, CDR2 FYNNEI. Here the CDR3 DNA reads TGTGCCAGCAGTGAGCGGGACAGCTCCTACGAGCAGTACTTC. Translated: CASSERDSSYEQYF.

This clone turned up a few times. This sequence joins TRBV2 and TRBJ1-2, with TRBD1 matching over 7 bases. Germline CDR1 SNHLY, CDR2 FYNNEI. The CDR3 has 15 residues. V was pared by 3 bases and J by 4 bases, with 8 bases of the junction left unmatched. The CDR3 sequence: CASSERQGGSYGYTF. The CDR3 coding sequence is TGTGCCAGCAGTGAGCGACAGGGAGGTTCCTATGGCTACACCTTC.

This clone was seen a few times. The V call is TRBV2, the J call TRBJ1-1; 9 bases agree with TRBD1. The CDR3 contains 16 residues. The V gene end was trimmed by 10 bases and the J gene end by 5 bases; junction bases not matched to a gene: 17. From germline, CDR1 is SNHLY and CDR2 FYNNEI. For the CDR3, the DNA is TGTGCCACCCGGGAGGGCTGGGGGGACAGGGTTACTGAAGCTTTCTTT. Protein: CATREGWGDRVTEAFF.

This chain connects TRBV2 to TRBJ1-1; maybe TRBD1 (5 bases). The germline V gene encodes CDR1 SNHLY and CDR2 FYNNEI. V was shortened by 5 bases and J by 8 bases, with 12 bases between the two germline ends. The CDR3 sequence is 12 residues long. The CDR3 sequence is CASSPGRTEAFF. CDR3 bases: TGTGCCAGCAGTCCAGGGAGGACGGAAGCTTTCTTT.

The chain links TRBV9 to TRBJ2-1; no reliable D call. V was trimmed by 2 bases and J by 8 bases, leaving 17 bases between them. The CDR3 length is 15 residues. Germline CDR1 and CDR2: SGDLS and YYNGEE. CDR3 loop: CASSVNILAAHEQFF. Here the CDR3 DNA reads TGTGCCAGCAGCGTTAATATTTTAGCCGCACATGAGCAGTTCTTC. Full variable domain (missing parts from reference TRBV9 and TRBJ2-1): DSGVTQTPKHLITATGQRVTLRCSPRSGDLSVYWYQQSLDQGLQFLIQYYNGEERAKGNILERFSAQQFPDLHSELNLSSLELGDSALYFCASSVNILAAHEQFFGPGTRLTVL.

The chain carries TRBV19 and TRBJ1-5; D may be TRBD1 (5 bases). V lost 8 bases, J lost 0 bases, and 11 bases lay in between. This CDR3 contains 14 residues. Germline loops: CDR1 LNHDA, CDR2 SQIVND (reference sequence). Written as DNA, the CDR3 is TGTGCCAGTGGGGCCGGATATAGCAATCAGCCCCAGCATTTT. This codes for CASGAGYSNQPQHF.

This chain uses TRBV5-1 with TRBJ2-7; tentatively, D is TRBD1 (5 bases). CDR1 is SGHRS and CDR2 is YFSETQ in the germline V gene. The V end lost 0 bases, the J end lost 3 bases, and 7 bases lay between the germline ends. The CDR3 consists of 13 residues. The CDR3: CASSLGQFYEQYF. The CDR3 DNA sequence: TGCGCCAGCAGCTTGGGACAGTTCTACGAGCAGTACTTC.

Details on this clone: Other nucleotide sequences in the sample specify the same CDR3. The chain is built from TRBV7-7 and TRBJ2-3; D unclear. This CDR3 contains 16 residues. Germline-derived CDR1 and CDR2 are SSHAT and FNYEAQ (reference sequence). CDR3 in amino acids: CASSLGMTTGTDTQYF. CDR3 DNA sequence: TGTGCTAGTAGCTTAGGGATGACAACGGGCACAGATACGCAGTATTTT. The full variable domain, completed using reference TRBV7-7 and TRBJ2-3, is GAGVSQSPRYKVTKRGQDVTLRCDPISSHATLYWYQQALGQGPEFLTYFNYEAQPDKSGLPSDRFSAERPEGSISTLTIQRTEQRDSAMYRCASSLGMTTGTDTQYFGPGTRLTVL.

The table lists this clone with a few counts. The chain links TRBV5-6 to TRBJ2-3; tentative D call: TRBD2 (6 bases). V lost 2 bases and J 4 bases, leaving 20 bases between the germline ends. The germline V gene has CDR1 SGHDT and CDR2 YYEEEE. The CDR3 spans 17 residues. The DNA for the CDR3 is TGTGCCAGCAGCTTCCCGGGACTGCAGGTCGGGCCAGATACGCAGTATTTT. Its translation: CASSFPGLQVGPDTQYF.

This sequence joins TRBV10-3 and TRBJ2-2; possible D gene TRBD1, 5 bases. The CDR3 covers 15 residues. The germline CDR1 and CDR2 sequences are ENHRY and SYGVKD. The V gene lost 0 bases and the J gene lost 3 bases, with 8 bases spanning the gap. The DNA for the CDR3 is TGTGCCATCAGTGAGTCCTCAGGGTACACCGGGGAGCTGTTTTTT. Its protein product is CAISESSGYTGELFF.

Note on this clone: The missing conserved phenylalanine or tryptophan at the end of this CDR3 makes a read error likely. The DNA is left out, because the CDR3 cannot be placed on it with certainty; the CDR3 is given as TCRdb lists it. The chain recombines TRBV11-2 with TRBJ1-1; the D call in the table, TRBD1, was not verified against the DNA. Including both end residues, the CDR3 is 13 amino acids long. Germline values: CDR1 SGHAT, CDR2 FQNNGV. The CDR3 region is CASSSRGISQDKI.

In its sample, this clone was seen a few times. J is TRBJ2-5 and V is TRBV2, with 7 bases that match TRBD1. This CDR3 has 13 amino acids. CDR1 SNHLY and CDR2 FYNNEI come from the germline V gene. V lost 2 bases to trimming and J lost 4 bases; unmatched junction nucleotides: 1. This CDR3 is CASSETGVETQYF. Here the CDR3 DNA reads TGTGCCAGCAGTGAAACAGGGGTAGAGACCCAGTACTTC.

The rearrangement joins TRBV6-1 to TRBJ1-2; 9 nucleotides match TRBD1. CDR3 size: 13 residues. The germline CDR1 and CDR2 sequences are MNHNS and SASEGT. Trimming took 8 bases from V and 7 from J; bases not matched to a gene: 8. In DNA, the CDR3 is TGTGCCAGCGAAAGGCCGGGACAGGGTGGCTACACCTTC. Translation gives CASERPGQGGYTF.